These T cell receptor beta chains were read from a single sample in a study of T cells in Graves' hyperthyroidism and ophthalmopathy. TCRdb processed the multiplex PCR reads anew with MiXCR; each CDR3 protein has one entry. This sample has about 280,000 distinct CDR3 sequences, with 25% to 30% found just once. Material: blood. The receptors originated from a man aged 35 to 55 with Graves' hyperthyroidism that later progressed to Graves' ophthalmopathy. Each CDR3 is given with its conserved first and last residue. A D gene is named only where the DNA matches it firmly. Clone size is shown for a subset of rows, as once, few, many or a class of expanded clone.

j_call | v_call | clone_size | d_call | cdr3_nt | cdr3_aa
TRBJ2-7 | TRBV6-5 | many | . | TGTGCCAGCAGTTACTCGTCAGGAATTCTCTACGAGCAGTACTTC | CASSYSSGILYEQYF
TRBJ2-2 | TRBV11-1 | many | TRBD1 | TGTGCCAGCAGCACTAGCGCAGGACAGGGGGACCAGAACACCGGGGAGCTGTTTTTT | CASSTSAGQGDQNTGELFF
TRBJ2-7 | TRBV7-6 | many | TRBD1 | TGTGCCAGCAGCTTAGGGTCTGGCCAGGGGGCCTACGAGCAGTACTTC | CASSLGSGQGAYEQYF
TRBJ2-4 | TRBV13 | many | . | TGTGCCAGCAGCTTAGTCGGTAGACTAGCCAAAAACATTCAGTACTTC | CASSLVGRLAKNIQYF
TRBJ2-7 | TRBV20-1 | . | . | TGCAGTGCTAGGCGTGGTCCCTACGAGCAGTACTTC | CSARRGPYEQYF
TRBJ2-1 | TRBV7-3 | many | . | TGTGCCAGCAGCCATGAGGGGAATGAGCAGTTCTTC | CASSHEGNEQFF
TRBJ2-5 | TRBV7-6 | many | . | TGTGCCGTCTCGAGGAAAGAGGCCCAGTACTTC | CAVSRKEAQYF
TRBJ2-7 | TRBV19 | many | TRBD2 | TGTGCCAGTAGTATAGGACTAGCGGGAGGTCCGACCTACGAGCAGTACTTC | CASSIGLAGGPTYEQYF
TRBJ1-5 | TRBV12-3/TRBV12-4 | . | TRBD1 | TGTGCCAGCAGGGGGACAGGGGTACGGCAGCCCCAGCATTTT | CASRGTGVRQPQHF
TRBJ1-5 | TRBV2 | . | TRBD1 | TGTGCCAGCCGGACAGGGGGCGTTGGTCAGCCCCAGCATTTT | CASRTGGVGQPQHF
TRBJ1-2 | TRBV28 | . | . | TGTGCCAGCAGTTTCCAGGGGCAAGGCTACACCTTC | CASSFQGQGYTF
TRBJ2-2 | TRBV20-1 | many | . | TGCAGTGCTAGGTTATTCGGGACGAACACCGGGGAGCTGTTTTTT | CSARLFGTNTGELFF
TRBJ1-2 | TRBV12-3/TRBV12-4 | . | TRBD1 | TGTGCCAGCAGTCCGACAGGGTCGGACTATGGCTACACCTTC | CASSPTGSDYGYTF
TRBJ2-7 | TRBV28 | many | . | TGTGCCAGCAGCCGTCGATCGAACTCCTACGAGCAGTACTTC | CASSRRSNSYEQYF
TRBJ1-2 | TRBV3-1 | few | TRBD1 | TGTGCCAGCAGCCTAGGACAGGGGGCGGTTAGCTACACCTTC | CASSLGQGAVSYTF
TRBJ2-5 | TRBV20-1 | many | TRBD2 | TGCAGTGCTAGCTCGTCTGCGGGAGGGCTGAAAGAGACCCAGTACTTC | CSASSSAGGLKETQYF
TRBJ2-5 | TRBV7-8 | many | TRBD2 | TGTGCCAGCAGCCCTAGCGGTGGGAGGGTGGAGACCCAGTACTTC | CASSPSGGRVETQYF
TRBJ2-5 | TRBV28 | many | TRBD2 | TGTGCCAGCAGTTTACACCTCGTCTGGACTAGCGCCTCCCAAGAGACCCAGTACTTC | CASSLHLVWTSASQETQYF
TRBJ1-5 | TRBV10-3 | many | TRBD1 | TGTGCCATCAGGGAACAGGGGGATCAGCCCCAGCATTTT | CAIREQGDQPQHF
TRBJ2-5 | TRBV12-3/TRBV12-4 | many | . | TGTGCCAGCAGTTTACATTCGCAAGAGACCCAGTACTTC | CASSLHSQETQYF
TRBJ1-2 | TRBV27 | . | . | TGTGCCAGCAGTTTCCAGGGAGGCCTCTATGGCTACACCTTC | CASSFQGGLYGYTF
TRBJ1-6 | TRBV6-1 | . | . | TGTGCCAGCAGAGGGGGGGGTCTTGCTTCACCCCTCCACTTT | CASRGGGLASPLHF
TRBJ1-1 | TRBV2 | many | TRBD1 | TGTGCCAGCAGTCCGGGACAGGGGTACACTGAAGCTTTCTTT | CASSPGQGYTEAFF
TRBJ1-1 | TRBV19 | many | TRBD1 | TGTGCCAGTACCCTCGACAGGGACACTGAAGCTTTCTTT | CASTLDRDTEAFF
TRBJ1-1 | TRBV7-9 | many | . | TGTGCCAGCAGCTTATCGGAGAACACTGAAGCTTTCTTT | CASSLSENTEAFF
TRBJ2-7 | TRBV6-2/TRBV6-3 | many | . | TGTGCCAGCAGTTATGTCTCCACGGACGAGCAGTACTTC | CASSYVSTDEQYF
TRBJ1-1 | TRBV5-1 | . | . | TGCGCCAGCATCTCCTCCGGGGACTCGAACACTGAAGCTTTCTTT | CASISSGDSNTEAFF
TRBJ2-5 | TRBV5-1 | many | TRBD2 | TGCGCCAGCAGCTTGAATCGGGCTAGCGGGAGTCAAGAGACCCAGTACTTC | CASSLNRASGSQETQYF
TRBJ1-2 | TRBV29-1 | . | . | TGCAGCGTTGAAATAGGAGGAAACTATGGCTACACCTTC | CSVEIGGNYGYTF
TRBJ2-5 | TRBV7-8 | many | . | TGTGCCAGCAGCTTTTCTCCGGGCCAAGAGACCCAGTACTTC | CASSFSPGQETQYF
TRBJ2-7 | TRBV4-2 | many | . | TGTGCCAGCAGCCAAGGGTTTGGCGGCTCCTACGAGCAGTACTTC | CASSQGFGGSYEQYF
TRBJ1-1 | TRBV5-1 | many | . | TGCGCCAGCAGCTTGTTGGGGCACTGGATAATGAACACTGAAGCTTTCTTT | CASSLLGHWIMNTEAFF
TRBJ2-3 | TRBV29-1 | many | . | TGCAGCGTTGACGGCGGGACGGATACGCAGTATTTT | CSVDGGTDTQYF
TRBJ2-7 | TRBV10-3 | many | . | TGTGCCATCAAGGCAGATACCTCCAACTACGAGCAGTACTTC | CAIKADTSNYEQYF
TRBJ2-7 | TRBV19 | . | . | TGTGCCAGTAGTAACCAGGTGGCGGGAGAGCAGTACTTC | CASSNQVAGEQYF
TRBJ2-5 | TRBV11-2 | many | . | TGTGCCAGCAGCCTCGAGGTAGCGCAAGAGACCCAGTACTTC | CASSLEVAQETQYF
TRBJ1-3 | TRBV12-3/TRBV12-4 | . | . | TGTGCCAGCAGTTTAGGTCGGCGCTCTGGAAACACCATATATTTT | CASSLGRRSGNTIYF
TRBJ1-1 | TRBV12-3/TRBV12-4 | few | TRBD1 | TGTGCCAGCAGTCCCGACAGGGGGCTGAGATGGACTGAAGCTTTCTTT | CASSPDRGLRWTEAFF
TRBJ2-5 | TRBV20-1 | many | . | TGCAGTGCTAGAGGAGCAGAGACCCAGTACTTC | CSARGAETQYF
TRBJ1-5 | TRBV30 | . | . | TGTGCCTGGACCCAGGACCGTGATCAGCCCCAGCATTTT | CAWTQDRDQPQHF
TRBJ2-5 | TRBV27 | . | TRBD2 | TGTGCCAGGCCCGCTAAAATCTGGACTAGCGGGAGTCTTGTGGAGACCCAGTACTTC | CARPAKIWTSGSLVETQYF
TRBJ1-5 | TRBV6-5 | many | . | TGTGCCAGCAACCTCCGACAGGCGGGGCAGCCCCAGCATTTT | CASNLRQAGQPQHF
TRBJ1-2 | TRBV19 | . | . | TGTGCCAGCTTGGCGCCTAACTATGGCTACACCTTC | CASLAPNYGYTF
TRBJ1-6 | TRBV30 | . | . | TGTGCCTGGACGGCCCTACGCGGCTCACCCCTCCACTTT | CAWTALRGSPLHF